These 28 T cell receptor beta chains were all obtained from the same sample, sequenced in a study of blood T cell repertoires in COVID-19. Profiled with immunoSEQ multiplex PCR; TCRdb holds only in-frame clones, not every one. The sample has about 190,000 clones; approximately 80% are singletons. The specimen was peripheral blood. The receptors stem from a woman in her forties or fifties with acute or convalescent COVID-19.

The sample holds a few counts of this clone. This sequence joins TRBV6-5 and TRBJ2-7, with D unclear. The germline V gene encodes CDR1 MNHEY and CDR2 SVGAGI. The CDR3 length is 11 residues. Trimming took off 2 bases at V and 7 bases at J, with 6 bases between the two ends. CDR3 nucleotide sequence: TGTGCCAGCAGTTACCTGCGGGAGCAGTACTTC. This translates into CASSYLREQYF.

This clone was found once. The rearrangement joins TRBV5-5 to TRBJ1-2; no definite D call. Germline assignment: CDR1 SGHKS and CDR2 YYEKEE (reference sequence). The V end was cut by 2 bases, the J end by 8 bases, with 13 bases between. CDR3 size: 13 residues. Here the CDR3 DNA reads TGTGCCAGCAGCTTTCTCTGGCCGAAAGGCTACACCTTC. It yields the protein CASSFLWPKGYTF.

The chain recombines TRBV24-1 with TRBJ2-3; D call uncertain. Trimming took off 0 bases at V and 3 bases at J, with 6 bases between the two ends. The CDR3 totals 14 residues. Germline loops: CDR1 KGHDR, CDR2 SFDVKD. The CDR3 region is CATSDLPRTDTQYF. The CDR3 coding sequence is TGTGCCACCAGTGATTTGCCTAGGACAGATACGCAGTATTTT.

The chain combines TRBV10-2 with TRBJ2-7; D gene uncertain. Trimming took off 3 bases at V and 5 bases at J, with 11 bases between the two ends. CDR1 and CDR2 from the germline V gene are WSHSY and SAAADI. The CDR3 consists of 13 residues. CDR3 sequence: CASSDPLLNEQYF. The CDR3 region has the DNA TGCGCCAGCAGTGACCCTCTACTAAACGAGCAGTACTTC.

This clone was seen only once. The rearrangement uses TRBV7-2 and TRBJ1-2, with D perhaps matching TRBD1 (5 bases). CDR1 and CDR2 from the germline V gene are SGHTA and FQGNSA. The CDR3 is made up of 13 amino acids. V shed 7 bases and J shed 2 bases, with 11 bases lying between them. The CDR3 DNA follows: TGTGCCAGCATCGCGGGACCGAACTATGGCTACACCTTC. This sequence encodes CASIAGPNYGYTF.

The chain joins TRBV7-8 to TRBJ1-3, with D maybe TRBD1 (6 bases). Germline CDR1 SGHVS, CDR2 FQNEAQ. The CDR3 covers 18 residues. Trimming stripped 1 base from V and 0 bases from J, with 16 bases between. The CDR3 coding sequence is TGTGCCAGCAGCTTAGTTGGGACCGGGACATTCTCTGGAAACACCATATATTTT. It yields the protein CASSLVGTGTFSGNTIYF.

The genes are TRBV12-5 and TRBJ2-1; a weak D match, TRBD1 (6 bases). This CDR3 is 12 amino acids long. CDR1 and CDR2 (germline): LGHNT, FRNRAP. Trimming removed 6 bases at V and 9 bases at J, with 12 bases between. The CDR3 DNA reads as TGTGCTAGTGGCAGACAGGTCAGTGAGCAGTTCTTC. Its translation is CASGRQVSEQFF.

V and J are TRBV6-5 and TRBJ1-2, with 9 nucleotides matching TRBD1. Germline V gives CDR1 MNHEY, CDR2 SVGAGI. The V and J ends lost 0 bases and 13 bases, in that order; junction bases with no gene match: 6. This CDR3 region has 13 residues. Here the CDR3 reads CASSYSNRGLVTF. DNA of the CDR3: TGTGCCAGCAGTTACTCGAACAGGGGGCTCGTCACCTTC.

The chain is built from TRBV30 and TRBJ2-7; a weak D match, TRBD1 (5 bases). Germline assignment: CDR1 GTSNPN and CDR2 SVGIG (reference sequence). This CDR3 contains 16 residues. Here the CDR3 reads CAWCTHDRVGDYEQYF. The CDR3 coding sequence is TGTGCGTGGTGTACCCACGACCGGGTAGGGGACTACGAGCAGTACTTC.

The chain links TRBV28 to TRBJ2-7, with 10 positions matching TRBD2. The CDR3 loop spans 15 amino acids. Germline CDR1 reads MDHEN; CDR2 reads SYDVKM. The V and J ends lost 6 bases and 3 bases, in that order; junction bases with no gene match: 8. The CDR3 DNA reads as TGTGCCAGCAGCCTAAGCGGGAGGGCCATCTACGAGCAGTACTTC. It encodes CASSLSGRAIYEQYF.

The rearrangement joins TRBV10-3 to TRBJ1-1, with TRBD1 matching 8 bases. The CDR3 consists of 12 residues. V lost 9 bases, J lost 7 bases, and 7 bases stayed unmatched. Germline V gives CDR1 ENHRY, CDR2 SYGVKD. DNA of the CDR3: TGTGCCATTTCTCAGGGGGCGGGTGAAGCTTTCTTT. Residues: CAISQGAGEAFF.

The chain employs TRBV5-6 and TRBJ1-6, with a tentative D call TRBD1 (5 bases). Germline loops: CDR1 SGHDT, CDR2 YYEEEE. V shed 0 bases and J shed 5 bases, with 9 bases lying between them. The CDR3 extends over 15 amino acids. The CDR3 protein is CASSLVQGDNSPLHF. As DNA, the CDR3 is TGTGCCAGCAGCTTGGTCCAGGGCGATAATTCACCCCTCCACTTT.

The chain combines TRBV5-4 with TRBJ2-5; 13 positions agree with TRBD2. Germline lookup yields CDR1 SGHNT and CDR2 YYREEE (reference sequence). V shed 3 bases and J 3 bases; nucleotides not matched to a gene: 5. The CDR3 has 16 residues. CDR3 residues: CASSSLAGGSKETQYF. CDR3 nucleotide sequence: TGTGCCAGCAGCTCACTAGCGGGAGGGAGTAAAGAGACCCAGTACTTC.

V gene TRBV29-1 combines with J gene TRBJ2-7, with D unclear. The CDR3 extends over 11 amino acids. Deletions cut 4 bases from V and 4 bases from J, with 8 bases between. Germline lookup yields CDR1 SQVTM and CDR2 ANQGSEA. The CDR3 nucleotides read TGCAGCGTTGCCCTGGAGTACGAGCAGTACTTC. This sequence encodes CSVALEYEQYF.

In its sample, this clone was seen once. The chain employs TRBV11-2 and TRBJ2-7; D remains ambiguous. The CDR3 spans 13 residues. Trimming removed 5 bases from V and 0 bases from J, with 8 bases in between. Germline V CDR1 and CDR2: SGHAT, FQNNGV. The CDR3 DNA reads TGTGCCAGCAGCGGTGTTAGCTCCTACGAGCAGTACTTC. Translated: CASSGVSSYEQYF.

The CDR3 nucleotides read TGTGCCAGCAGGGGAGGAGTTGCTTACAATGAGCAGTTCTTC. As protein: CASRGGVAYNEQFF. This chain joins TRBV2 and TRBJ2-1; tentative D call: TRBD2 (6 bases). Trimming cost V 6 bases and J 4 bases, with 13 bases left between them. CDR1 SNHLY and CDR2 FYNNEI come from the germline V gene. The CDR3 loop spans 14 amino acids.

The chain carries TRBV19 and TRBJ1-1; D remains ambiguous. Trimming shortened V by 4 bases and J by 3 bases, and 21 bases separated the two germline ends. CDR1 and CDR2 from the germline V gene are LNHDA and SQIVND (reference sequence). CDR3 length: 17 residues. The CDR3 region is CASSTPQVRHMDTEAFF. As DNA, the CDR3 is TGTGCCAGTAGTACCCCCCAGGTGAGACATATGGACACTGAAGCTTTCTTT.

This chain uses TRBV13 with TRBJ2-7, with 7 bases that match TRBD2. Germline trimming cut 5 bases from V and 3 bases from J; bases unmatched to any gene: 7. Germline V gene data show CDR1 as PRHDT and CDR2 as FYEKMQ (reference sequence). The CDR3 length is 14 residues. The CDR3, as DNA: TGTGCCAGCAGCCTCAAGGGAGGGAACTACGAGCAGTACTTC. Residues: CASSLKGGNYEQYF.

Points on this clone: A read error may account for a junction end that differs from germline. The chain joins TRBV3-1 (or the pseudogene TRBV3-2) to TRBJ2-4; D possibly corresponds to TRBD2 (6 bases). Germline assignment: CDR1 LGHDT and CDR2 YNNKEL (reference sequence). The CDR3 has 13 amino acids. The CDR3 DNA reads as TGTGCCAGCAGCCAAGGATTGACTAGTTACCTACGCTTC. As protein: CASSQGLTSYLRF.

The rearrangement uses TRBV24-1 and TRBJ1-4; possibly TRBD1 for D (6 bases). The germline gives CDR1 KGHDR, CDR2 SFDVKD. The CDR3 is made up of 13 amino acids. The V end was cut by 5 bases, the J end by 8 bases, with 11 bases between. The CDR3 DNA sequence: TGTGCCACCAGTGGAACAGGGTCCGAAAAACTGTTTTTT. Its translation: CATSGTGSEKLFF.

This sequence joins TRBV5-1 and TRBJ2-3, with a possible D match to TRBD1 (6 bases). CDR1 is SGHRS, CDR2 YFSETQ, per germline. This CDR3 is built from 15 residues. V lost 0 bases to trimming and J lost 6 bases, with 14 bases between them. The CDR3 region is CASSLVDSQGDTQYF. CDR3 coding DNA: TGCGCCAGCAGCTTGGTTGACTCCCAGGGGGATACGCAGTATTTT.

The genes are TRBV5-4 and TRBJ2-7; TRBD1 agrees at 7 bases. The V and J ends lost 3 bases and 1 base, in that order; junction bases with no gene match: 4. This CDR3 is 14 amino acids long. Germline V gene sequence: CDR1 SGHNT, CDR2 YYREEE (reference sequence). The CDR3 is CASSSTGASYEQYF. In nucleotides, the CDR3 is TGTGCCAGCAGCTCCACAGGGGCGTCCTACGAGCAGTACTTC.

V gene TRBV5-1 combines with J gene TRBJ1-4; TRBD1 agrees at 7 bases. V lost 3 bases and J lost 8; bases outside the gene matches: 7. The CDR3 sequence is 14 residues long. Germline V gene lookup returns CDR1 SGHRS and CDR2 YFSETQ. As DNA, the CDR3 is TGCGCCAGCAGCTGGGACAGCTTGCGGGAAAAACTGTTTTTT. It translates to CASSWDSLREKLFF.

V is TRBV5-1 and J is TRBJ2-7; TRBD2 is a possible D gene (5 bases). CDR3 length equals 12 residues. The germline CDR1 and CDR2 sequences are SGHRS and YFSETQ. The germline V and J ends were trimmed by 5 bases and 2 bases, with 8 bases remaining between them. CDR3 region: CASRSGTYEQYF. CDR3 in DNA: TGCGCCAGCAGAAGCGGCACCTACGAGCAGTACTTC.

V and J are TRBV7-2 and TRBJ1-5; weak D call: TRBD1 (6 bases). This CDR3 comprises 17 residues. The ends were cut back, 1 base at V and 7 bases at J, with 20 bases in the middle. From germline, CDR1 is SGHTA and CDR2 FQGNSA. The CDR3, as DNA: TGTGCCAGCAGCTTAGGTCTGTCGCCAGGACAGAACCAGCCCCAGCATTTT. This codes for CASSLGLSPGQNQPQHF.

The chain carries TRBV19 and TRBJ2-2, with D uncertain. Trimming shortened V by 9 bases and J by 1 base, and 3 bases separated the two germline ends. Germline V lookup: CDR1 LNHDA, CDR2 SQIVND (reference sequence). This CDR3 is built from 11 residues. The CDR3 DNA reads as TGTGCCAGCAGGAACACCGGGGAGCTGTTTTTT. Its protein is CASRNTGELFF.

The chain couples TRBV28 to TRBJ2-5, with 10 bases aligning to TRBD2. The CDR3 has 15 residues. Germline trimming cut 2 bases from V and 2 bases from J; bases unmatched to any gene: 2. Germline values: CDR1 MDHEN, CDR2 SYDVKM. The CDR3 sequence: CASSLPSGGQETQYF. Written as DNA, the CDR3 is TGTGCCAGCAGTTTACCTAGCGGGGGTCAAGAGACCCAGTACTTC.

This clone was detected a few times. The chain recombines TRBV5-5 with TRBJ2-7, with TRBD1 matching 10 bases. This CDR3 has 14 amino acids. Trimming took 3 bases from V and 5 from J; bases not matched to a gene: 5. Germline V gene data show CDR1 as SGHKS and CDR2 as YYEKEE (reference sequence). Written as DNA, the CDR3 is TGTGCCAGCAGCTGGACGGACAGGGGGGACGAGCAGTACTTC. It is translated as CASSWTDRGDEQYF.